The 28 T cell receptor beta chains given below trace back to one sample, sequenced in a study of blood T cell repertoires in COVID-19. Some clones are missing from TCRdb's copy, which holds only in-frame ones; the method was immunoSEQ multiplex PCR. The sample lists around 100,000 clones; about 79% were seen once. Specimen: peripheral blood. All receptors derive from a woman aged 80 or over with active or convalescent COVID-19.

The CDR3 DNA reads as TGTGCCAGCAGTTACTACGGGACTTATCCCGGGGAGCTGTTTTTT. This gives the protein CASSYYGTYPGELFF. This sequence joins TRBV6-6 and TRBJ2-2; D is possibly TRBD2 (6 bases). The V end lost 1 base, the J end lost 6 bases, and 12 bases lay between the germline ends. Per the germline V gene, CDR1 is MNHNY and CDR2 is SVGAGI (reference sequence). The CDR3 consists of 15 residues.

The gene calls are TRBV6-6 and TRBJ1-5; a weak D match, TRBD1 (6 bases). This CDR3 spans 14 amino acids. The V and J ends lost 2 bases and 4 bases respectively, with 9 bases between them. The germline V gene encodes CDR1 MNHNY and CDR2 SVGAGI (reference sequence). The CDR3 protein is CASSYEGGNQPQHF. In DNA form, the CDR3 reads TGTGCCAGCAGTTACGAGGGGGGGAATCAGCCCCAGCATTTT.

The chain carries TRBV27 and TRBJ1-4, with TRBD1 matching over 8 bases. V lost 6 bases to trimming and J lost 2 bases; unmatched junction nucleotides: 2. Germline CDR1 reads MNHEY; CDR2 reads SMNVEV (reference sequence). The CDR3 is 14 residues long. The CDR3 bases are TGTGCCAGCAGGGACAGGGAGACTAATGAAAAACTGTTTTTT. Translation gives CASRDRETNEKLFF.

V is TRBV5-4 and J is TRBJ2-7; 8 nucleotides match TRBD1. Germline CDR1 reads SGHNT; CDR2 reads YYREEE (reference sequence). CDR3 length: 16 residues. V was clipped by 4 bases and J by 3 bases; unmatched bases: 12. CDR3 sequence reads: CASSPSSGQGDYEQYF. CDR3 nucleotides: TGTGCCAGCAGCCCTTCCTCAGGACAGGGTGACTACGAGCAGTACTTC.

J is TRBJ1-5 and V is TRBV7-2; TRBD1 is a possible D gene (5 bases). Germline lookup yields CDR1 SGHTA and CDR2 FQGNSA. CDR3 length: 15 residues. V lost 6 bases and J lost 0, with 12 bases in between. Here the CDR3 reads CASRDTSYSNQPQHF. The DNA of the CDR3 is TGTGCCAGCAGGGACACATCCTATAGCAATCAGCCCCAGCATTTT. Full variable domain (remainder filled in from reference TRBV7-2 and TRBJ1-5): GAGVSQSPSNKVTEKGKDVELRCDPISGHTALYWYRQSLGQGLEFLIYFQGNSAPDKSGLPSDRFSAERTGGSVSTLTIQRTQQEDSAVYLCASRDTSYSNQPQHFGDGTRLSIL.

The chain combines TRBV12-3 or TRBV12-4 with TRBJ1-1; D remains ambiguous. This CDR3 is 13 amino acids long. Deletions cut 3 bases from V and 7 bases from J, with 12 bases between. The CDR3 DNA is TGTGCCAGCAGTTTTATGCGGGCGTTTGAAGCTTTCTTT. Protein: CASSFMRAFEAFF.

This chain joins TRBV19 and TRBJ1-4; possible D gene TRBD1, 6 bases. From germline, CDR1 is LNHDA and CDR2 SQIVND (reference sequence). The CDR3 runs 14 residues. The V gene lost 4 bases and the J gene lost 7 bases, with 13 bases spanning the gap. The CDR3 nucleotides read TGTGCCAGTAGTAAACAGGGTGGCGGTGAAAAACTGTTTTTT. Residues: CASSKQGGGEKLFF.

The chain carries TRBV9 and TRBJ1-3; 7 positions agree with TRBD1. Trimming cost V 3 bases and J 3 bases; bases outside gene matches: 9. There are 16 residues in the CDR3. CDR1 is SGDLS and CDR2 is YYNGEE in the germline V gene. DNA for the CDR3: TGTGCCAGCAGCGCCAGGACAGGCGGTGTTGGAAACACCATATATTTT. Translated: CASSARTGGVGNTIYF.

On this clone: At one boundary the junction diverges from the germline segment, which might be a read error. The rearrangement links TRBV7-7 to TRBJ2-5, with D tentatively TRBD1 (7 bases). The V gene's germline CDR1 is SSHAT and CDR2 FNYEAQ (reference sequence). There are 15 residues in the CDR3. The CDR3: CASSLGGSSVETQYF. In nucleotides, the CDR3 is TGTGCTAGCAGCTTAGGGGGCTCTAGCGTAGAGACCCAGTACTTC.

CDR3 residues: CASSQGDSGDTQYF. The CDR3 DNA sequence: TGCGCCAGCAGCCAAGGGGATTCAGGGGATACGCAGTATTTT. The V call is TRBV4-3, the J call TRBJ2-3; TRBD1 is a possible D gene (5 bases). CDR1 is LGHNA and CDR2 is YSLEER in the germline V gene. This CDR3 spans 14 amino acids. V was shortened by 1 base and J by 6 bases, with 11 bases between the two germline ends.

The chain combines TRBV5-1 with TRBJ1-2; 8 nucleotides align to TRBD1. V trimming: 7 bases; J trimming: 5 bases; junction bases outside the gene matches: 10. The CDR3 totals 14 residues. Germline V gives CDR1 SGHRS, CDR2 YFSETQ. The CDR3 region is CASANAGTGYGYTF. In DNA, the CDR3 is TGCGCCAGCGCTAATGCCGGGACAGGATATGGCTACACCTTC.

The chain links TRBV9 to TRBJ2-3; no definite D call. Germline CDR1 reads SGDLS; CDR2 reads YYNGEE. V was cut by 1 base and J by 0 bases, with 6 bases left in between. This CDR3 is built from 14 residues. DNA for the CDR3: TGTGCCAGCAGCGTATCTCCCAGCACAGATACGCAGTATTTT. This codes for CASSVSPSTDTQYF. Based on the CDR3 plus reference TRBV9 and TRBJ2-3, the full variable domain is DSGVTQTPKHLITATGQRVTLRCSPRSGDLSVYWYQQSLDQGLQFLIQYYNGEERAKGNILERFSAQQFPDLHSELNLSSLELGDSALYFCASSVSPSTDTQYFGPGTRLTVL.

This rearrangement joins TRBV10-1 to TRBJ2-5, with no clear D. This CDR3 is built from 15 residues. Germline CDR1 is WNHNN and CDR2 is SYGVQD (reference sequence). Between the trimmed V and J ends, which lost 3 bases and 4 bases, there was a span of 15 bases. CDR3 sequence (DNA): TGCGCCAGCAGTGAAGTACAAAGTATCCCAGAGACCCAGTACTTC. Translation: CASSEVQSIPETQYF.

In this sample, this clone turned up many times. This chain joins TRBV4-1 and TRBJ1-1; D is ambiguous. Trimming took 4 bases from V and 2 from J, leaving 14 bases between them. The CDR3 runs 15 residues. Germline V gene sequence: CDR1 MGHRA, CDR2 YSYEKL. The CDR3 region has the DNA TGCGCCAGCAGCCCTGCGCTGATAGTCAACACTGAAGCTTTCTTT. It encodes CASSPALIVNTEAFF.

This chain connects TRBV28 to TRBJ1-1, with D possibly matching TRBD1 (6 bases). V was pared by 5 bases and J by 1 base, with 14 bases between. The CDR3 extends over 15 amino acids. The germline gives CDR1 MDHEN, CDR2 SYDVKM. The CDR3 here is CASSGTGLGNTEAFF. CDR3 sequence (DNA): TGTGCCAGCAGTGGAACAGGGTTGGGGAACACTGAAGCTTTCTTT.

In its sample, this clone was seen once. The CDR3 here is CASSVENYNEQFF. CDR3 sequence (DNA): TGTGCCAGCAGCGTTGAGAACTACAATGAGCAGTTCTTC. V and J are TRBV9 and TRBJ2-1; unclear D gene. Deletions cut 2 bases from V and 3 bases from J, with 6 bases between. This CDR3 has 13 amino acids. Looked up from germline, CDR1 is SGDLS and CDR2 is YYNGEE.

V gene TRBV18 combines with J gene TRBJ1-1; no reliable D call. The CDR3 totals 13 residues. Between the trimmed V and J ends, which lost 3 bases and 5 bases, there was a span of 10 bases. Germline V gives CDR1 KGHSH, CDR2 LQKENI. The CDR3 coding sequence is TGTGCCAGCTCACCCCTGACGAGGACTGAAGCTTTCTTT. It is translated as CASSPLTRTEAFF.

The gene calls are TRBV2 and TRBJ2-6, with TRBD1 identical over 11 bases. This CDR3 has 17 amino acids. J lost 0 bases, V lost 6 bases, and 4 bases had no gene match. CDR1 is SNHLY and CDR2 is FYNNEI in the germline V gene. CDR3 coding DNA: TGTGCCAGCAGGTGGACAGGGGGCGCCTCTGGGGCCAACGTCCTGACTTTC. Protein: CASRWTGGASGANVLTF.

This clone was counted between two and nine times. The rearrangement uses TRBV7-8 and TRBJ2-2, with D perhaps matching TRBD1 (6 bases). In germline, CDR1 is SGHVS, CDR2 FQNEAQ. Trimming took 4 bases from V and 3 from J, leaving 12 bases between them. The CDR3 contains 15 residues. The DNA for the CDR3 is TGTGCCAGCAGCTCTCGGACAGCTTACACCGGGGAGCTGTTTTTT. Protein sequence: CASSSRTAYTGELFF.

This clone has a handful of counts. The chain uses TRBV2 and TRBJ2-3; 11 nucleotides agree with TRBD2. This CDR3 has 13 residues. With V trimmed by 6 bases and J by 8 bases, 4 bases remained unmatched. CDR1 SNHLY and CDR2 FYNNEI come from the germline V gene. CDR3 nucleotides: TGTGCCAGCAGGGGACTAGCGGAAACTACGCAGTATTTT. The encoded protein is CASRGLAETTQYF.

The chain is built from TRBV14 and TRBJ1-2; 7 bases agree with TRBD1. Germline V lookup: CDR1 SGHDN, CDR2 FVKESK. There are 14 residues in the CDR3. With 5 bases clipped from V and 6 bases from J, the junction kept 9 bases outside the gene matches. The CDR3 DNA reads as TGTGCCAGCAGCGAGTTGACAGGGAAGGATGGCTACACCTTC. It yields the protein CASSELTGKDGYTF.

This chain uses TRBV5-5 with TRBJ1-2; TRBD1 matches 8 bases. V dropped 4 bases and J dropped 4; count of bases not matched to a gene: 9. Germline CDR1 is SGHKS and CDR2 is YYEKEE (reference sequence). The CDR3 spans 15 residues. CDR3 region: CASSRGTGETYGYTF. CDR3 bases: TGTGCCAGCAGCCGCGGGACAGGAGAAACCTATGGCTACACCTTC.

V is TRBV7-9 and J is TRBJ2-5; 9 nucleotides align to TRBD2. J was trimmed by 4 bases and V by 5 bases; bases with no gene match: 14. Germline lookup yields CDR1 SEHNR and CDR2 FQNEAQ (reference sequence). There are 17 residues in the CDR3. The CDR3 nucleotides are TGTGCCAGCAGCACCCGGCGGGGGGGCGAGATGCGAGAGACCCAGTACTTC. This sequence encodes CASSTRRGGEMRETQYF.

In DNA form, the CDR3 reads TGCAGTGCGTCGAGTCACACTGAAGCTTTCTTT. This gives the protein CSASSHTEAFF. The chain uses TRBV20-1 and TRBJ1-1; unclear D gene. CDR3 size: 11 residues. Looked up from germline, CDR1 is DFQATT and CDR2 is SNEGSKA (reference sequence). Deletions cut 6 bases from V and 3 bases from J, with 8 bases between.

J is TRBJ1-2 and V is TRBV18; 7 bases fit TRBD1. The germline V gene has CDR1 KGHSH and CDR2 LQKENI. The CDR3 extends over 17 amino acids. Trimming removed 5 bases from V and 2 bases from J; junction bases left unmatched: 14. DNA of the CDR3: TGTGCCAGCTCAGACCGGGACAGAGGACAAACCAACTATGGCTACACCTTC. This sequence encodes CASSDRDRGQTNYGYTF.

The chain uses TRBV2 and TRBJ2-7; D remains unclear. Trimming stripped 5 bases from V and 4 bases from J, with 6 bases between. The CDR3 consists of 11 residues. Germline V gene lookup returns CDR1 SNHLY and CDR2 FYNNEI. CDR3 loop: CASSTTYEQYF. The CDR3 region has the DNA TGTGCCAGCAGTACCACATACGAGCAGTACTTC.

V gene TRBV7-6 combines with J gene TRBJ2-1, with 15 bases that match TRBD2. The CDR3 runs 17 residues. CDR1 SGHVS and CDR2 FNYEAQ come from the germline V gene. J was trimmed by 7 bases and V by 5 bases; bases with no gene match: 9. Here the CDR3 reads CASSPRTSGRVMNEQFF. The CDR3, as DNA: TGTGCCAGCAGCCCCCGGACTAGCGGGAGGGTAATGAATGAGCAGTTCTTC.

The genes are TRBV6-5 and TRBJ1-5, with 8 bases aligning to TRBD1. The germline gives CDR1 MNHEY, CDR2 SVGAGI. This CDR3 has 16 residues. Trimming took 2 bases from V and 0 from J; bases not matched to a gene: 3. Here the CDR3 DNA reads TGTGCCAGCAGTTACGGTGGACAGGGTAGCAATCAGCCCCAGCATTTT. Its translation is CASSYGGQGSNQPQHF.